This T cell receptor beta chain was sequenced in a study of blood T cell repertoires in COVID-19. Turning to the study itself: T cells, B-cell-depleted T cells, or PBMCs provided the cDNA or gDNA that served as material.

This clone is a singleton in its sample. The table came from immunoSEQ multiplex PCR; TCRdb's copy has only in-frame clones and leaves some out. Of fewer than 250,000 clones listed, approximately 87% are singletons. V dropped 1 base and J dropped 0 bases, with 16 bases sitting between them. The CDR3 loop spans 17 amino acids. Germline CDR1 and CDR2: SGHVS and FQNEAQ. Sequencing was carried out using peripheral blood. The gene calls are TRBV7-8 and TRBJ2-7; D might be TRBD2 (6 bases). This TCR was recovered from a woman in her fifties or sixties with acute or convalescent COVID-19. CDR3 nucleotides: TGTGCCAGCAGCTTAGGCCCGTCCGGGACTGTCTCCTACGAGCAGTACTTC. It codes for CASSLGPSGTVSYEQYF.